The 9 T cell receptor beta chains listed next were all sequenced from one sample in a study of T cell clones after liver transplantation. Libraries were prepared by immunoSEQ multiplex PCR; TCRdb keeps only in-frame clonotypes and omits some of them. The repertoire holds 95,000 to 110,000 clones, with about 86% as singletons. The sample here was CD4+ T cells from blood, taken around 44 months after liver transplant. The receptor source for this set is a human patient who received a liver transplant. Some of these T cells may belong to the graft donor.

The gene calls are TRBV2 and TRBJ2-2, with D possibly TRBD2 on 6 matching bases. Deletions cut 6 bases from V and 4 bases from J, with 12 bases between. CDR3 size: 14 residues. Germline lookup yields CDR1 SNHLY and CDR2 FYNNEI. CDR3 bases: TGTGCCAGCAGCGACGGGACTCCCACCGGGGAGCTGTTTTTT. This sequence encodes CASSDGTPTGELFF. Full variable domain (remainder filled in from reference TRBV2 and TRBJ2-2): EPEVTQTPSHQVTQMGQEVILRCVPISNHLYFYWYRQILGQKVEFLVSFYNNEISEKSEIFDDQFSVERPDGSNFTLKIRSTKLEDSAMYFCASSDGTPTGELFFGEGSRLTVL.

This rearrangement joins TRBV28 to TRBJ2-7; weak D call: TRBD1 (6 bases). This CDR3 has 14 residues. CDR1 is MDHEN, CDR2 SYDVKM, per germline. Deletions cut 3 bases from V and 4 bases from J, with 13 bases between. Here the CDR3 reads CASSFAGVSYEQYF. As DNA, the CDR3 is TGTGCCAGCAGTTTTGCAGGGGTCTCGTACGAGCAGTACTTC.

This sequence joins TRBV19 and TRBJ2-5, with 7 bases aligning to TRBD2. This CDR3 contains 13 residues. V lost 6 bases and J lost 4; bases outside the gene matches: 5. Per the germline V gene, CDR1 is LNHDA and CDR2 is SQIVND (reference sequence). In DNA, the CDR3 is TGTGCCAGTAGGACCGGGGGGTTAGAGACCCAGTACTTC. Translated, it gives CASRTGGLETQYF.

The V and J genes are TRBV19 and TRBJ1-1; D may be TRBD1 (5 bases). Trimming took 1 base from V and 1 from J, leaving 13 bases between them. CDR1 is LNHDA and CDR2 is SQIVND in the germline V gene (reference sequence). This CDR3 contains 16 residues. CDR3 sequence: CASSIVQGFKNTEAFF. In DNA, the CDR3 is TGTGCCAGTAGTATAGTCCAGGGTTTCAAGAACACTGAAGCTTTCTTT.

The J gene is TRBJ2-7, the V gene TRBV11-2, with TRBD2 identical over 13 bases. The CDR3 loop spans 18 amino acids. Per the germline V gene, CDR1 is SGHAT and CDR2 is FQNNGV. V was pared by 3 bases and J by 0 bases, with 8 bases of the junction left unmatched. CDR3 protein: CASSFTGTSGISSYEQYF. CDR3 bases: TGTGCCAGCAGCTTCACCGGGACTAGCGGGATTAGCTCCTACGAGCAGTACTTC. Variable domain in full (rest from reference TRBV11-2 and TRBJ2-7): EAGVAQSPRYKIIEKRQSVAFWCNPISGHATLYWYQQILGQGPKLLIQFQNNGVVDDSQLPKDRFSAERLKGVDSTLKIQPAKLEDSAVYLCASSFTGTSGISSYEQYFGPGTRLTVT.

This chain joins TRBV18 and TRBJ2-6; 10 bases fit TRBD1. The germline V gene has CDR1 KGHSH and CDR2 LQKENI. The V segment lost 3 bases and the J segment 0 bases; nucleotides outside the gene matches: 8. This CDR3 is 19 amino acids long. The CDR3 bases are TGTGCCAGCTCACCTATCCGGGACAGGGGAAGCTCTGGGGCCAACGTCCTGACTTTC. Translated: CASSPIRDRGSSGANVLTF.

The chain employs TRBV5-1 and TRBJ1-3; D unresolved. The CDR3 is made up of 14 amino acids. Germline CDR1 reads SGHRS; CDR2 reads YFSETQ. V lost 2 bases and J 0 bases, leaving 6 bases between the germline ends. CDR3 region: CASSLGSSGNTIYF. The CDR3 bases are TGCGCCAGCAGCTTAGGGAGCTCTGGAAACACCATATATTTT.

The chain couples TRBV5-1 to TRBJ2-1; TRBD2 agrees at 8 bases. J lost 8 bases, V lost 5 bases, and 12 bases had no gene match. This CDR3 has 15 residues. CDR1 is SGHRS, CDR2 YFSETQ, per germline. The CDR3 region is CASSSGTRFGDEQFF. The CDR3 nucleotides are TGCGCCAGCAGTTCCGGGACTAGGTTTGGCGATGAGCAGTTCTTC.

V is TRBV7-2 and J is TRBJ2-4, with D perhaps TRBD2 (6 bases). The germline V gene encodes CDR1 SGHTA and CDR2 FQGNSA. The CDR3 runs 17 residues. V lost 1 base and J lost 0, with 13 bases in between. CDR3 sequence (DNA): TGTGCCAGCAGCTTAGGGGGGGACCGACTAGCCAAAAACATTCAGTACTTC. Translating it yields CASSLGGDRLAKNIQYF.